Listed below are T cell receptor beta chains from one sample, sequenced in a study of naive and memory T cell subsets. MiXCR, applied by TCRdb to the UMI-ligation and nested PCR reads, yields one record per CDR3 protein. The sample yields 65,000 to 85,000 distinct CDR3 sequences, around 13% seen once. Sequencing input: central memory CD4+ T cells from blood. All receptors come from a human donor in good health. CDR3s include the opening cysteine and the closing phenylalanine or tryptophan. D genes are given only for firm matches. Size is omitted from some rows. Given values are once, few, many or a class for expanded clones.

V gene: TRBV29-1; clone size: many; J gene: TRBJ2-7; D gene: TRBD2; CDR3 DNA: TGCAGCGTATTAAAACTAGCGGGAGTAGCCTACGAGCAGTACTTC; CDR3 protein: CSVLKLAGVAYEQYF
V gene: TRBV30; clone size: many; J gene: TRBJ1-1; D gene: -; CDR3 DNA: TGTGCCTGGAGTAGCAGACATGACACTGAAGCTTTCTTT; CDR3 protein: CAWSSRHDTEAFF
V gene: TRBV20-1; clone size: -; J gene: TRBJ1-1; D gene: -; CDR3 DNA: TGCAGTGCTAGTTATCTTCGGGGTAATATGAACACTGAAGCTTTCTTT; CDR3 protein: CSASYLRGNMNTEAFF
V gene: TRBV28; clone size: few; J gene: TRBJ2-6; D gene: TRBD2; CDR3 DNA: TGTGCCAGCAGTGGGAGACTAGCGGGATTCTCTGGGGCCAACGTCCTGACTTTC; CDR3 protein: CASSGRLAGFSGANVLTF
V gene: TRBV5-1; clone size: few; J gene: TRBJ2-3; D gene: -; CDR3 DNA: TGCGCCAGCAGCTCACCGAGCAGGTCCAGCACAGATACGCAGTATTTT; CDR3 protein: CASSSPSRSSTDTQYF
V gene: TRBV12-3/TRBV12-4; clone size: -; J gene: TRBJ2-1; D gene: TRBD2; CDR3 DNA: TGTGCCAGCACCCTAGCGGTTACTTACAATGAGCAGTTCTTC; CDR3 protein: CASTLAVTYNEQFF
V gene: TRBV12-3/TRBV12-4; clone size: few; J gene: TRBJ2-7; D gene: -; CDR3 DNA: TGTGCCAGCAGCCCAGAGACAGGCACCTACGAGCAGTACTTC; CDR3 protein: CASSPETGTYEQYF
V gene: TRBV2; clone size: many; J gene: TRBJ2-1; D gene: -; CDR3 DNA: TGTGCCACGGGATCTGGCTACAATGAGCAGTTCTTC; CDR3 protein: CATGSGYNEQFF
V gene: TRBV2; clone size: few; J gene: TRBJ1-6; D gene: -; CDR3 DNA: TGTGCCAGCAGACCCGGGACGGTAGATAATTCACCCCTCCACTTT; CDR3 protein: CASRPGTVDNSPLHF
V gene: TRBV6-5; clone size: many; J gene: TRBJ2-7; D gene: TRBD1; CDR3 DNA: TGTGCCAGCAGTACTGCTCCAGGGGGCAGGTACGAGCAGTACTTC; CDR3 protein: CASSTAPGGRYEQYF
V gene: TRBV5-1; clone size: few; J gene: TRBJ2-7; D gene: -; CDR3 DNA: TGCGCCAGCAGCTTGAGTACAGGCTCCTACGAGCAGTACTTC; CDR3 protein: CASSLSTGSYEQYF
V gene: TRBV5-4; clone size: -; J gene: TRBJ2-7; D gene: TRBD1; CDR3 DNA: TGTGCCAGCAGCTTCCGGGACAGGGCTCGTTACGAGCAGTACTTC; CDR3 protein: CASSFRDRARYEQYF
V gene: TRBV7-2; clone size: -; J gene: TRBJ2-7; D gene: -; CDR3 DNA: TGTGCCAGCAGGTCAGATGTATACGAGCAGTACTTC; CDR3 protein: CASRSDVYEQYF
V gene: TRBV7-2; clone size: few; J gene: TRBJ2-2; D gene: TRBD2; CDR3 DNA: TGTGCCAGCAGCCCATCGGGAGGCAGAAACACCGGGGAGCTGTTTTTT; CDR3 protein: CASSPSGGRNTGELFF
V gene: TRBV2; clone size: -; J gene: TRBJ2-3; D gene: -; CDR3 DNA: TGTGCCAGCACTCGGGACACTAGCACAGATACGCAGTATTTT; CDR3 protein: CASTRDTSTDTQYF
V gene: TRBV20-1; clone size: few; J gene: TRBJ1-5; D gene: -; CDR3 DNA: TGCAGTGCTAGAGTTAGCAATCAGCCCCAGCATTTT; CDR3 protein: CSARVSNQPQHF
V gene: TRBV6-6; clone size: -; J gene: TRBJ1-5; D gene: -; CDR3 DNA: TGTGCCACCGGGGTTAAAGGGCCCCAGCATTTT; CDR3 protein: CATGVKGPQHF
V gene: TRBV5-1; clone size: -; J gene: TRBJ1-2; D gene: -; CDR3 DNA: TGCGCCAGCAGCATGGACACCTATGGCTACACCTTC; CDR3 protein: CASSMDTYGYTF
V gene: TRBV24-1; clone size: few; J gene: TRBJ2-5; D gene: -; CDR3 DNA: TGTGCCACCAGTGATTCCGGCCCAGGACGCCTCCAAGAGACCCAGTACTTC; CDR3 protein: CATSDSGPGRLQETQYF
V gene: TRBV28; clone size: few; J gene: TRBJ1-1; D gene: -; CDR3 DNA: TGTGCCAGCAGTTTATTGGGGGTGAACACTGAAGCTTTCTTT; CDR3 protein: CASSLLGVNTEAFF
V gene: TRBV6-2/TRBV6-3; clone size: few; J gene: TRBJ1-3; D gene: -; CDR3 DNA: TGTGCCAGCACGACGGACACCTACTCTGGAAACACCATATATTTT; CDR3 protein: CASTTDTYSGNTIYF
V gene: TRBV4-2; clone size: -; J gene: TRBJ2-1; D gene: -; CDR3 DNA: TGTGCCAGCAGCCAAGTGGCAAGCGAACCCTACAATGAGCAGTTCTTC; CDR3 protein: CASSQVASEPYNEQFF